These 10 T cell receptor beta chains were sequenced from one sample in a study of neurological immune-mediated disorders. TCRdb used MiXCR to reprocess the 5' RACE reads, holding one entry per CDR3 protein. The sample has roughly 90,000 distinct CDR3 sequences, approximately 3.5% seen once; the top ten hold about 2.9%. The sequenced sample consisted of PBMCs. These receptors came from a woman in her 50s with multiple sclerosis.

At least ten counts were recorded for this clonotype. This chain uses TRBV7-6 with TRBJ2-7, with TRBD1 matching 8 bases. The germline V gene has CDR1 SGHVS and CDR2 FNYEAQ. V lost 1 base to trimming and J lost 0 bases; unmatched junction nucleotides: 2. This CDR3 comprises 15 residues. CDR3 protein: CASSLDGTGSYEQYF. The CDR3 DNA follows: TGTGCCAGCAGCTTAGATGGGACAGGCTCCTACGAGCAGTACTTC.

This clonotype was counted at least ten times. The V gene is TRBV20-1, the J gene TRBJ2-3; 9 bases match TRBD1. Looked up from germline, CDR1 is DFQATT and CDR2 is SNEGSKA (reference sequence). V gave up 5 bases and J gave up 0 bases; unmatched junction bases: 3. The CDR3 is 14 amino acids. The CDR3 is CSAAGTGSTDTQYF. The CDR3 bases are TGCAGTGCTGCCGGGACAGGGAGCACAGATACGCAGTATTTT.

This clonotype was observed many times. The chain carries TRBV7-2 and TRBJ2-7; the match to TRBD1 covers 8 bases. The length of the CDR3 is 16 residues. J was trimmed by 6 bases and V by 5 bases; bases with no gene match: 15. Germline lookup yields CDR1 SGHTA and CDR2 FQGNSA. The CDR3 region is CASSLRTGWESGEQYF. The CDR3 region has the DNA TGTGCCAGCAGCCTCCGGACAGGGTGGGAATCGGGCGAGCAGTACTTC.

This clonotype has a count of ten or more. V is TRBV29-1 and J is TRBJ2-3; the D call may be TRBD1 or TRBD2 (5 bases each). Germline V gives CDR1 SQVTM, CDR2 ANQGSEA. This CDR3 is 13 amino acids long. The V gene lost 6 bases and the J gene lost 2 bases, with 12 bases spanning the gap. The CDR3: CSVFGTLTDTQYF. The CDR3 coding sequence is TGCAGCGTCTTCGGGACCCTCACAGATACGCAGTATTTT.

Many counts were recorded for this clonotype. The J gene is TRBJ2-7, the V gene TRBV7-2; 7 bases map to TRBD1. The CDR3 is 14 residues long. Unmatched junction bases numbered 7, after V lost 5 bases and J lost 3 bases. The germline V gene encodes CDR1 SGHTA and CDR2 FQGNSA. Here the CDR3 DNA reads TGTGCCAGCAGCCTCCGGGACAGCCTCTACGAGCAGTACTTC. Its translation: CASSLRDSLYEQYF.

This clonotype was counted ten times or more. This chain connects TRBV4-3 to TRBJ2-3; the match to TRBD1 covers 8 bases. The germline V gene has CDR1 LGHNA and CDR2 YSLEER. This CDR3 is 18 amino acids long. The J segment lost 5 bases and the V segment lost 0 bases, leaving 13 bases of the junction unmatched. Here the CDR3 reads CASSQEQPRGRRGDTQYF. DNA for the CDR3: TGCGCCAGCAGCCAAGAACAGCCCAGGGGGCGTCGGGGAGATACGCAGTATTTT.

This clonotype has ten or more counts. The rearrangement uses TRBV10-3 and TRBJ1-1; D is unclear. Germline CDR1 ENHRY, CDR2 SYGVKD. This CDR3 is built from 12 residues. The V gene lost 0 bases and the J gene lost 5 bases, with 4 bases spanning the gap. In DNA, the CDR3 is TGTGCCATCAGTGAGTCTGGTACTGAAGCTTTCTTT. Translated, it gives CAISESGTEAFF.

The table lists this clonotype with many counts. The chain employs TRBV5-1 and TRBJ1-1; 8 bases map to TRBD1. With V trimmed by 6 bases and J by 3 bases, 4 bases remained unmatched. CDR1 is SGHRS, CDR2 YFSETQ, per germline. The CDR3 totals 13 residues. The CDR3 DNA sequence: TGCGCCAGCAACTTACAGGGGGACACTGAAGCTTTCTTT. Translation: CASNLQGDTEAFF.

The chain has TRBV7-8 and TRBJ1-4, with 10 bases fitting TRBD1. Trimming at V came to 5 bases and at J to 4 bases, leaving 7 bases not matched to a gene. The CDR3 runs 16 residues. The germline V gene has CDR1 SGHVS and CDR2 FQNEAQ. CDR3: CASSQGQGGYNEKLFF. The CDR3 region has the DNA TGTGCCAGCAGCCAAGGACAGGGGGGGTATAATGAAAAACTGTTTTTT.

The genes are TRBV29-1 and TRBJ2-7; D is unresolved. CDR1 is SQVTM and CDR2 is ANQGSEA in the germline V gene. Trimming shortened V by 2 bases and J by 2 bases, and 10 bases separated the two germline ends. This CDR3 has 13 residues. The CDR3 here is CSVETEMPYEQYF. The CDR3 bases are TGCAGCGTTGAAACAGAAATGCCCTACGAGCAGTACTTC.